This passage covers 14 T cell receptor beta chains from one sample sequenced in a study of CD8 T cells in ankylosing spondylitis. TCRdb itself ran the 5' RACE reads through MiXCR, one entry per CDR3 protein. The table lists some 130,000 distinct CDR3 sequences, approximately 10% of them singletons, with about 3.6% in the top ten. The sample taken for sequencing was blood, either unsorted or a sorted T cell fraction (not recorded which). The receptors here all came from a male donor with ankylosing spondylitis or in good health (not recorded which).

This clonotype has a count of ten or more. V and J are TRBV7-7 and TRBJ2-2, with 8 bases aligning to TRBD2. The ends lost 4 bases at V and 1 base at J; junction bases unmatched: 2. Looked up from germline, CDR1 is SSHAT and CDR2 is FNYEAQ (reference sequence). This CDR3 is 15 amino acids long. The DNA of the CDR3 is TGTGCCAGCAGCTCAACTAGCGGGAACACCGGGGAGCTGTTTTTT. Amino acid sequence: CASSSTSGNTGELFF.

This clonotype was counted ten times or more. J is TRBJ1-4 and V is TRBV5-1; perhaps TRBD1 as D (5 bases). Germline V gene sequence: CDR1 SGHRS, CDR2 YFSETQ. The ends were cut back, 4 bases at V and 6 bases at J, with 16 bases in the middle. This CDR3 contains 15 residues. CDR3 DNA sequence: TGCGCCAGCAGCGAAGGGTGGGGCGGGGATGAAAAACTGTTTTTT. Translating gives CASSEGWGGDEKLFF.

CDR3 region: CASSPVPLAGAHNEQFF. CDR3 bases: TGTGCCAGCAGCCCAGTCCCCCTAGCGGGAGCGCACAATGAGCAGTTCTTC. V usage is TRBV9 and J usage is TRBJ2-1; 10 nucleotides align to TRBD2. With 4 bases clipped from V and 5 bases from J, the junction kept 12 bases outside the gene matches. Germline CDR1 reads SGDLS; CDR2 reads YYNGEE. CDR3 length: 17 amino acids.

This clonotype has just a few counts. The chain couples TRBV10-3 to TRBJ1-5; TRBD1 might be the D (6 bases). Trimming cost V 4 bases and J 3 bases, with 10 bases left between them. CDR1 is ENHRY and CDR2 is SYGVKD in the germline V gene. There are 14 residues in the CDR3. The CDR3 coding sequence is TGTGCCATCAGTGTGGACAGAACCAATCAGCCCCAGCATTTT. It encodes CAISVDRTNQPQHF.

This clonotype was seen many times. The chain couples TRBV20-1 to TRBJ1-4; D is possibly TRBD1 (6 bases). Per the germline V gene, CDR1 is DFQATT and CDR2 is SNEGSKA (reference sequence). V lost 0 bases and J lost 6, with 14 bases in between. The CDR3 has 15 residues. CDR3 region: CSARETGRGDEKLFF. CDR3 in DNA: TGCAGTGCTAGAGAAACGGGCAGGGGCGATGAAAAACTGTTTTTT.

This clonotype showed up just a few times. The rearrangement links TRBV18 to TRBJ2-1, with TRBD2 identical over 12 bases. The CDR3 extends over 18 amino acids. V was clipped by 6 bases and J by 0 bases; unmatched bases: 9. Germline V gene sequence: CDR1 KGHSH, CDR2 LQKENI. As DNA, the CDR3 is TGTGCCAGCTCGGCCGGGACTAGCGGGTTGAGCTCCTACAATGAGCAGTTCTTC. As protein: CASSAGTSGLSSYNEQFF.

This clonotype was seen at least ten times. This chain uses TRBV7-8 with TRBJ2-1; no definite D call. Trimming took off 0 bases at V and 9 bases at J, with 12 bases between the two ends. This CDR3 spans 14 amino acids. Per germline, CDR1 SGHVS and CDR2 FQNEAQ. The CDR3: CASSLAGYSLEQFF. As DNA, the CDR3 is TGTGCCAGCAGCTTAGCGGGCTACAGCCTTGAGCAGTTCTTC.

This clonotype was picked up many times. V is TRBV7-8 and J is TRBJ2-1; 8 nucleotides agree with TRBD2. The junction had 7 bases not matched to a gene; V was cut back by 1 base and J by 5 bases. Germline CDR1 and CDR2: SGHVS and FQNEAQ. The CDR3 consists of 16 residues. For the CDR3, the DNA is TGTGCCAGCAGCTTAGATACGGGAGGGCCGGACAATGAGCAGTTCTTC. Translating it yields CASSLDTGGPDNEQFF.

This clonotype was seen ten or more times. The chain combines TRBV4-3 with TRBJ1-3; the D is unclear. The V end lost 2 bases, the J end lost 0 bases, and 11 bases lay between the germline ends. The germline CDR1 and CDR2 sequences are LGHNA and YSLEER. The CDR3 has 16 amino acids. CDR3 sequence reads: CASSQQTDPSGNTIYF. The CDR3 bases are TGCGCCAGCAGCCAACAGACCGACCCCTCTGGAAACACCATATATTTT.

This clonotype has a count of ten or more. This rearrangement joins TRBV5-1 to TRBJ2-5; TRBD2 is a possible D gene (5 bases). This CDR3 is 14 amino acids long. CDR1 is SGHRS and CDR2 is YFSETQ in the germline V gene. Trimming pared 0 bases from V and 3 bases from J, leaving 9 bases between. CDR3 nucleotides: TGCGCCAGCAGCTTGGTCGGAGGAGAAGAGACCCAGTACTTC. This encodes CASSLVGGEETQYF.

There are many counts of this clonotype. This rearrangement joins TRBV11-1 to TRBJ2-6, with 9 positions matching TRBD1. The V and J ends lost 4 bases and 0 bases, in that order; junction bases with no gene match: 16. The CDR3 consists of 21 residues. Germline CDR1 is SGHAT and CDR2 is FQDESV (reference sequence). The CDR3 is CASSSYRGRSDRHSGANVLTF. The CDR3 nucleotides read TGTGCCAGCAGCTCTTACAGGGGGCGCAGTGATCGTCACTCTGGGGCCAACGTCCTGACTTTC.

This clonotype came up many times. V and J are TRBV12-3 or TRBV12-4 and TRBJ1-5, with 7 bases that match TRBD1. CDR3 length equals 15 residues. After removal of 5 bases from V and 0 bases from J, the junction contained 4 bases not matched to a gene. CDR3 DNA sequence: TGTGCCAGCAGTCACAGGGGCTATAGCAATCAGCCCCAGCATTTT. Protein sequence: CASSHRGYSNQPQHF.

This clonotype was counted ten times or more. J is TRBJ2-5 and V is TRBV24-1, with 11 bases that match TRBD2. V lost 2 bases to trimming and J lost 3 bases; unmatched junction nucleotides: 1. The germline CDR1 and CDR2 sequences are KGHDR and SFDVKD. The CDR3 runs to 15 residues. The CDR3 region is CATSDSGLAEETQYF. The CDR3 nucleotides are TGTGCCACCAGTGATTCGGGACTAGCGGAAGAGACCCAGTACTTC.

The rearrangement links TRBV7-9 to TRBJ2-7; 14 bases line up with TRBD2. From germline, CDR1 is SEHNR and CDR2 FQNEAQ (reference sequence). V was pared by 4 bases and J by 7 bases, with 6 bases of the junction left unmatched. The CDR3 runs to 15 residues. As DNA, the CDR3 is TGTGCCAGCAGCTCGACTAGCGGGAGGGCCGGGGAGCAGTACTTC. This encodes CASSSTSGRAGEQYF.